This is a list of T cell receptor beta chains from one sample in a study of T cell clonotyping in hematopoietic cell transplantation. Generated by immunoSEQ multiplex PCR, the TCRdb table keeps only in-frame clones and is missing some. The sample carries more than 20,000 clones, roughly 88% recorded once. The source material was peripheral blood mononuclear cells, sampled before stem cell transplant. The receptors originated from a woman in her sixties with acute myeloid leukemia. Some clones in this sample may be carry-over from other donors' samples. CDR3s include the opening cysteine and the closing phenylalanine or tryptophan. Each record gives: V gene, D gene, clone size, J gene, CDR3 DNA, CDR3 protein. A D gene is named only where the DNA matches it firmly. The listing skips clone size in some rows; elsewhere it reads once, few, many or a size class.

>TRBV7-9|NA|NA|TRBJ2-7
TGTGCCAGCAGCCAACAGGGAAAGGCCTACGAGCAGTACTTC
CASSQQGKAYEQYF
>TRBV5-1|NA|NA|TRBJ2-7
TGCGCCAGCAGCTTACCGGGGAACGAGCAGTACTTC
CASSLPGNEQYF
>TRBV7-2|NA|NA|TRBJ1-5
TGTGCCAGCAGCTTAAGTTCGGATCAGCCCCAGCATTTT
CASSLSSDQPQHF
>TRBV5-6|NA|NA|TRBJ1-2
TGTGCCAGCAGCCCGAGGGGGGAATATGGCTACACCTTC
CASSPRGEYGYTF
>TRBV5-1|NA|NA|TRBJ1-4
TGCGCCAGCAGCCCTTCCGGGGGCTTTTTTGAAAAACTGTTTTTT
CASSPSGGFFEKLFF
>TRBV5-6|NA|once|TRBJ2-7
TGTGCCAGCAGCGCCTCCTACGAGCAGTACTTC
CASSASYEQYF
>TRBV15|NA|NA|TRBJ2-7
TGTGCCACCAGCAACGACCGGGCCTACGAGCAGTACTTC
CATSNDRAYEQYF
>TRBV11-2|TRBD1|NA|TRBJ1-3
TGTGCCAGCAGCTTGGACAGGGCGGCTGGAAACACCATATATTTT
CASSLDRAAGNTIYF
>TRBV14|NA|NA|TRBJ2-7
TGTGCCAGCAGCCGAGACAGTCCCCGTACCTACGAGCAGTACTTC
CASSRDSPRTYEQYF
>TRBV19|NA|NA|TRBJ1-5
TGTGCCAGTAGTACGGGACGGTATAGCAATCAGCCCCAGCATTTT
CASSTGRYSNQPQHF
>TRBV14|NA|NA|TRBJ2-1
TGTGCCAGCAGCCCTCCTTCACGGAAGCAGTTCTTC
CASSPPSRKQFF
>TRBV9|NA|large|TRBJ1-2
TGTGCCAGCAGCGTAGGTGGGGGTGACTATGGCTACACCTTC
CASSVGGGDYGYTF
>TRBV5-6|TRBD1|NA|TRBJ1-1
TGTGCCAGCAGCGTCGGACAGGGGAACACTGAAGCTTTCTTT
CASSVGQGNTEAFF
>TRBV7-3|TRBD2|NA|TRBJ2-1
TGTGCCAGCAGCTTAGTGACTAGCGGGGGGGATAATGAGCAGTTCTTC
CASSLVTSGGDNEQFF
>TRBV6-5|NA|NA|TRBJ2-5
TGTGCCAGCTCCCAGGACCTCCAAGAGACCCAGTACTTC
CASSQDLQETQYF
>TRBV7-2|NA|few|TRBJ2-5
TGTGCCAGCAGCCCAACCGGGGATAAAGAGACCCAGTACTTC
CASSPTGDKETQYF
>TRBV7-2|TRBD1|NA|TRBJ1-6
TGTGCCAGCAGCGAACAGGGGGCAGGACGGTCACCCCTCCACTTT
CASSEQGAGRSPLHF
>TRBV6-6|NA|NA|TRBJ2-3
TGTGCCAGCAATTTTCTCCGGGACACAGATACGCAGTATTTT
CASNFLRDTDTQYF